The 11 T cell receptor beta chains below come from one sample, sequenced in a study of T cell responses to AZD1222 COVID-19 vaccine. Libraries were prepared by immunoSEQ multiplex PCR; TCRdb keeps only in-frame clonotypes and omits some of them. The repertoire holds 60,000 to 85,000 clones, over 75% seen once, with around 20% in the top ten. This material consisted of peripheral blood, taken 28 days after the second AZD1222 dose. The receptors here all came from an adult who received the AZD1222 COVID-19 vaccine.

V usage is TRBV7-8 and J usage is TRBJ2-7; D not certain. Between the trimmed V and J ends, which lost 0 bases and 4 bases, there was a span of 7 bases. CDR1 SGHVS and CDR2 FQNEAQ come from the germline V gene. CDR3 length: 13 amino acids. Here the CDR3 reads CASSLAGHYEQYF. The CDR3 DNA reads as TGTGCCAGCAGCTTAGCTGGGCATTACGAGCAGTACTTC.

This clone has a single count. This chain connects TRBV28 to TRBJ2-5, with D possibly being TRBD2 (7 bases). Germline CDR1 is MDHEN and CDR2 is SYDVKM. V was cut by 6 bases and J by 7 bases, with 15 bases left in between. The CDR3 consists of 13 residues. The CDR3 is CASRGRGARTQYF. The CDR3, as DNA: TGTGCCAGCAGGGGTCGGGGGGCGAGGACCCAGTACTTC.

The V call is TRBV2, the J call TRBJ1-5; 7 bases match TRBD1. Per the germline V gene, CDR1 is SNHLY and CDR2 is FYNNEI. The CDR3 sequence is 13 residues long. The V gene end was trimmed by 7 bases and the J gene end by 9 bases; junction bases not matched to a gene: 9. The chain's CDR3 is CASKGANASPQHF. The DNA of the CDR3 is TGTGCCAGCAAGGGGGCTAACGCTTCGCCCCAGCATTTT. Full variable domain (missing parts from reference TRBV2 and TRBJ1-5): EPEVTQTPSHQVTQMGQEVILRCVPISNHLYFYWYRQILGQKVEFLVSFYNNEISEKSEIFDDQFSVERPDGSNFTLKIRSTKLEDSAMYFCASKGANASPQHFGDGTRLSIL.

The chain employs TRBV6-2 or TRBV6-3 and TRBJ2-1; TRBD1 might be the D (5 bases). This CDR3 is built from 15 residues. The V and J ends lost 0 bases and 3 bases respectively, with 9 bases between them. Germline CDR1 MNHEY, CDR2 SVGEGT. CDR3 in amino acids: CASSYSLGLYNEQFF. CDR3 nucleotides: TGTGCCAGCAGTTACTCACTGGGGCTCTACAATGAGCAGTTCTTC.

The chain uses TRBV7-9 and TRBJ2-1; 11 positions agree with TRBD2. CDR1 is SEHNR and CDR2 is FQNEAQ in the germline V gene (reference sequence). The CDR3 sequence is 16 residues long. The V gene end was trimmed by 6 bases and the J gene end by 1 base; junction bases not matched to a gene: 5. The CDR3 nucleotides read TGTGCCAGCAGACAATCTAGCGGGGGGTCCTACAATGAGCAGTTCTTC. It is translated as CASRQSSGGSYNEQFF. The full variable domain, with the rest looked up from reference TRBV7-9 and TRBJ2-1, is DTGVSQNPRHKITKRGQNVTFRCDPISEHNRLYWYRQTLGQGPEFLTYFQNEAQLEKSRLLSDRFSAERPKGSFSTLEIQRTEQGDSAMYLCASRQSSGGSYNEQFFGPGTRLTVL.

The chain has TRBV3-1 (or the pseudogene TRBV3-2) and TRBJ2-2; the match to TRBD2 covers 10 bases. The germline V gene encodes CDR1 LGHDT and CDR2 YNNKEL (reference sequence). The J segment lost 6 bases and the V segment lost 3 bases, leaving 13 bases of the junction unmatched. CDR3 length: 18 amino acids. CDR3 nucleotide sequence: TGTGCCAGCAGCCACGCGCAAGGGAGGACTAGCGGACCCGGGGAGCTGTTTTTT. Its translation: CASSHAQGRTSGPGELFF.

This clone was seen a single time. The genes are TRBV19 and TRBJ1-4; D is uncertain. CDR3 length: 17 residues. Germline-derived CDR1 and CDR2 are LNHDA and SQIVND (reference sequence). V was pared by 5 bases and J by 6 bases, with 22 bases between. CDR3 DNA: TGTGCCAGTAGTCCGCATGAGGGAAAGATCGGCGATGAAAAACTGTTTTTT. The encoded protein is CASSPHEGKIGDEKLFF.

V usage is TRBV18 and J usage is TRBJ1-1; TRBD1 agrees at 11 bases. V lost 2 bases, J lost 7 bases, and 3 bases stayed unmatched. The CDR3 is made up of 14 amino acids. Germline V gene data show CDR1 as KGHSH and CDR2 as LQKENI. CDR3 protein: CASSPLDRGLEAFF. In DNA form, the CDR3 reads TGTGCCAGCTCACCATTGGACAGGGGGCTTGAAGCTTTCTTT.

This chain connects TRBV28 to TRBJ2-3; 7 bases map to TRBD2. CDR1 is MDHEN, CDR2 SYDVKM, per germline. V was pared by 6 bases and J by 4 bases, with 7 bases of the junction left unmatched. The CDR3 contains 14 residues. This CDR3 reads CASREAGRADTQYF. CDR3 DNA sequence: TGTGCCAGCAGAGAGGCAGGGAGGGCAGATACGCAGTATTTT.

The chain has TRBV6-5 and TRBJ2-7, with D perhaps TRBD1 (6 bases). Germline CDR1 MNHEY, CDR2 SVGAGI. This CDR3 has 15 amino acids. V lost 6 bases to trimming and J lost 2 bases, with 17 bases between them. CDR3 amino acids: CASRNAGTSAYEQYF. Here the CDR3 DNA reads TGTGCCAGCAGAAACGCCGGGACAAGCGCCTACGAGCAGTACTTC.

V gene TRBV5-6 combines with J gene TRBJ1-1; 7 nucleotides line up with TRBD1. The CDR3 totals 14 residues. Trimming at V came to 4 bases and at J to 4 bases, leaving 7 bases not matched to a gene. Germline assignment: CDR1 SGHDT and CDR2 YYEEEE. CDR3 residues: CASSRRGTGTEAFF. CDR3 nucleotide sequence: TGTGCCAGCAGCCGCAGGGGGACCGGCACTGAAGCTTTCTTT.